A single sample gave rise to the 2 T cell receptor beta chains below, sequenced in a study of CD8+ T cells in alopecia areata. After isolation, RNA underwent reverse transcription to generate cDNA as the sequencing template. Sequencing was performed with immunoSEQ multiplex PCR; in TCRdb, only in-frame clones are kept and a portion is missing. The sample lists over 100,000 clones; roughly three fifths were seen once. The treatment was: oral pan-JAK inhibitor, 5-10 mg twice daily. Sequences were derived from CD8+ T cells sorted from blood, sampled at week 24, from a patient treated with tofacitinib. These receptors were taken from a human donor with alopecia areata.

V is TRBV10-3 and J is TRBJ1-2; 8 nucleotides match TRBD1. J gave up 7 bases and V 6 bases, and 10 bases lay outside the gene matches. The CDR3 spans 14 residues. Per germline, CDR1 ENHRY and CDR2 SYGVKD. CDR3 DNA: TGTGCCATCAGGGGGACAGGAGAGCTTGGTGGCTACACCTTC. It specifies CAIRGTGELGGYTF.

This clone has a single count. The chain has TRBV19 and TRBJ1-5, with D unclear. Trimming shortened V by 2 bases and J by 7 bases, and 15 bases separated the two germline ends. The CDR3 spans 15 residues. CDR1 LNHDA and CDR2 SQIVND come from the germline V gene (reference sequence). CDR3 in DNA: TGTGCCAGTAGTATAATCACAGAGGGCGCGCAGCCCCAGCATTTT. This codes for CASSIITEGAQPQHF.